This TCR beta chain was sequenced in a study of technical replicates of blood from several donors. This clone was recorded a few times. The CDR3 contains 15 residues. The germline gives CDR1 SSHAT, CDR2 FNYEAQ (reference sequence). Repertoires were generated with immunoSEQ multiplex PCR, while TCRdb's copy carries only in-frame clones and drops some. This sample has about 94,000 clones, with approximately 96% found just once. Sample: T cells isolated from PBMCs. The clonotype was recovered from a human donor in good health. The V gene is TRBV7-7, the J gene TRBJ2-1, with TRBD1 as a possible D gene (5 bases). The CDR3 spells CASRIRDAPQNEQFF. In DNA, the CDR3 is TGTGCTAGCCGAATCAGGGATGCGCCCCAGAATGAGCAGTTCTTC.